These 26 T cell receptor beta chains came from one sample sequenced in a study of vaccination and CD4 T cells after COVID-19 (dated by TCRdb to 2021 to 2024). These TCRs are of unknown antigen specificity. This specimen's treatment or condition label, interpreted: approximately 11-day PBMC culture with coronavirus spike peptide pools or control peptides (ViraFEST assay). The protocol used for the library was PCR. TCRdb lists the instrument as Illumina iSeq 100. DNA from cultured CD4+ T cells underwent TCR sequencing with the Oncomine TCR Beta short-read assay at the Johns Hopkins FTIC core. Starting from the raw public reads, TCRdb applied fastp trimming at Q25, assembled clones with MiXCR and retained in-frame beta chains. Rows with one shared CDR3 protein collapse into an entry with the most common genes and DNA. The sample profile shows approximately 4,900 distinct CDR3 sequences; over 25% of them were found once. Nearly 25% of the sample goes to the ten largest clones.

The input for sequencing was CD4+ T cells from blood, cultured in vitro, taken after SARS-CoV-2 vaccination. The receptors derive from a human donor who had recovered from COVID-19.

V gene TRBV28 combines with J gene TRBJ1-2; the match to TRBD1 covers 11 bases. J was trimmed by 2 bases and V by 4 bases; bases with no gene match: 6. Germline CDR1 is MDHEN and CDR2 is SYDVKM. The CDR3 contains 16 residues. CDR3 sequence reads: CASSSPGTGGNYGYTF. The DNA of the CDR3 is TGTGCCAGCAGTTCTCCCGGGACAGGGGGAAACTATGGCTACACCTTC.

The CDR3: CAISGDGVSPLHF. The CDR3 region has the DNA TGTGCCATCAGTGGGGATGGGGTCTCACCCCTCCACTTT. This chain links TRBV10-3 with TRBJ1-6, with D unclear. The ends were cut back, 4 bases at V and 10 bases at J, with 11 bases in the middle. This CDR3 comprises 13 residues. From germline, CDR1 is ENHRY and CDR2 SYGVKD.

This chain links TRBV5-1 with TRBJ2-5; maybe TRBD2 (7 bases). V was clipped by 4 bases and J by 5 bases, with 15 bases between them. CDR1 SGHRS and CDR2 YFSETQ come from the germline V gene. There are 14 residues in the CDR3. The CDR3 DNA sequence: TGCGCCAGCAGCCAGGGGCAGGGAGGGGAGACCCAGTACTTC. This encodes CASSQGQGGETQYF.

This chain uses TRBV20-1 with TRBJ2-3, with 11 bases identical to TRBD2. Germline CDR1 is DFQATT and CDR2 is SNEGSKA (reference sequence). With 1 base clipped from V and 7 bases from J, the junction kept 4 bases outside the gene matches. The CDR3 loop spans 14 amino acids. The CDR3 coding sequence is TGCAGTGCTAGAGCTAGCGGGAGGTTATATACGCAGTATTTT. Protein product: CSARASGRLYTQYF.

The chain employs TRBV28 and TRBJ1-2; no clear D. V lost 5 bases, J lost 5 bases, and 9 bases lay in between. The germline gives CDR1 MDHEN, CDR2 SYDVKM. This CDR3 comprises 12 residues. CDR3: CASSRARYGYTF. Written as DNA, the CDR3 is TGTGCCAGCAGTCGCGCACGGTATGGCTACACCTTC.

This clonotype is categorized as medium-sized. The chain has TRBV6-1 and TRBJ2-5; 9 bases agree with TRBD1. The junction had 6 bases not matched to a gene; V was cut back by 6 bases and J by 4 bases. Germline V gives CDR1 MNHNS, CDR2 SASEGT. This CDR3 is 14 amino acids long. DNA for the CDR3: TGTGCCAGCAGGGACAGGGGTCTAGGAGAGACCCAGTACTTC. As protein: CASRDRGLGETQYF.

V and J are TRBV6-1 and TRBJ1-5; TRBD1 agrees at 7 bases. Losses at the gene ends were 4 bases for V and 0 bases for J; bases not matched to a gene: 3. The CDR3 is 15 residues long. CDR1 is MNHNS, CDR2 SASEGT, per germline. The CDR3 spells CASSGQGFSNQPQHF. As DNA, the CDR3 is TGTGCCAGCAGTGGACAGGGATTTAGCAATCAGCCCCAGCATTTT.

There are a few counts of this clonotype. The chain links TRBV7-2 to TRBJ2-3, with 9 bases matching TRBD2. Germline CDR1 reads SGHTA; CDR2 reads FQGNSA. V lost 0 bases to trimming and J lost 4 bases; unmatched junction nucleotides: 11. This CDR3 has 18 residues. The DNA for the CDR3 is TGTGCCAGCAGCTTAGCGCAGGTAGCGGGGGCTCGGCCAGATACGCAGTATTTT. Its protein product is CASSLAQVAGARPDTQYF. Supplemented by reference TRBV7-2 and TRBJ2-3, the full variable domain reads GAGVSQSPSNKVTEKGKDVELRCDPISGHTALYWYRQSLGQGLEFLIYFQGNSAPDKSGLPSDRFSAERTGGSVSTLTIQRTQQEDSAVYLCASSLAQVAGARPDTQYFGPGTRLTVL.

The gene calls are TRBV10-2 and TRBJ2-5, with 7 bases aligning to TRBD1. Losses at the gene ends were 10 bases for V and 4 bases for J; bases not matched to a gene: 9. This CDR3 is built from 13 residues. Germline assignment: CDR1 WSHSY and CDR2 SAAADI. CDR3: CATFDRERETQYF. CDR3 nucleotide sequence: TGCGCCACCTTCGACAGGGAGAGAGAGACCCAGTACTTC.

This clonotype is judged medium-sized. V gene TRBV20-1 combines with J gene TRBJ2-7; TRBD1 matches 7 bases. V lost 0 bases to trimming and J lost 2 bases; unmatched junction nucleotides: 10. The CDR3 has 16 amino acids. Germline V gene data show CDR1 as DFQATT and CDR2 as SNEGSKA (reference sequence). CDR3 nucleotide sequence: TGCAGTGCTAGAGATCTTCCGAGACAGGGAGCCTACGAGCAGTACTTC. It is translated as CSARDLPRQGAYEQYF.

By share, this clonotype ranks as medium-sized. The V gene is TRBV20-1, the J gene TRBJ2-5; no clear D. CDR1 DFQATT and CDR2 SNEGSKA come from the germline V gene (reference sequence). The ends were cut back, 3 bases at V and 5 bases at J, with 13 bases in the middle. This CDR3 has 13 residues. The CDR3 sequence is CSASPPGLETQYF. CDR3 coding DNA: TGCAGTGCTAGTCCACCCGGGCTGGAGACCCAGTACTTC.

The rearrangement links TRBV24-1 to TRBJ1-5; D remains unclear. The length of the CDR3 is 14 residues. Germline-derived CDR1 and CDR2 are KGHDR and SFDVKD. Deletions cut 4 bases from V and 0 bases from J, with 6 bases between. The CDR3: CATSDDDSNQPQHF. The CDR3 coding sequence is TGTGCCACCAGTGACGACGATAGCAATCAGCCCCAGCATTTT.

The CDR3 region is CSASRSPDTQYF. CDR3 DNA: TGCAGTGCTAGTAGGAGCCCAGATACGCAGTATTTT. The chain is built from TRBV20-1 and TRBJ2-3; no firm D call. Germline CDR1 is DFQATT and CDR2 is SNEGSKA (reference sequence). The length of the CDR3 is 12 residues. V gave up 3 bases and J gave up 4 bases, with 8 bases separating them.

By frequency in the sample, this clonotype is medium-sized. The chain couples TRBV20-1 to TRBJ2-3, with TRBD1 as a possible D gene (6 bases). V was shortened by 8 bases and J by 0 bases, with 12 bases between the two germline ends. Per germline, CDR1 DFQATT and CDR2 SNEGSKA (reference sequence). The CDR3 is made up of 13 amino acids. The CDR3, as DNA: TGCAGTTCGTGGGACAAGAGCACAGATACGCAGTATTTT. Its protein product is CSSWDKSTDTQYF.

The rearrangement links TRBV6-2 or TRBV6-3 to TRBJ2-5, with D tentatively TRBD1 or TRBD2 (5 bases each). The CDR3 totals 17 residues. Trimming took 0 bases from V and 3 from J, leaving 17 bases between them. Germline lookup yields CDR1 MNHEY and CDR2 SVGEGT. This CDR3 reads CASSYSASGDPKETQYF. DNA of the CDR3: TGTGCCAGCAGTTACTCGGCCTCCGGGGACCCAAAAGAGACCCAGTACTTC.

This clonotype counts as large. V is TRBV27 and J is TRBJ2-7, with 8 bases aligning to TRBD1. Per the germline V gene, CDR1 is MNHEY and CDR2 is SMNVEV (reference sequence). The CDR3 consists of 15 residues. J was trimmed by 4 bases and V by 0 bases; bases with no gene match: 5. Here the CDR3 DNA reads TGTGCCAGCAGTTTATCTCAGGGGGCGGGGTACGAGCAGTACTTC. It is translated as CASSLSQGAGYEQYF.

By sample fraction, this clonotype is medium-sized. This rearrangement joins TRBV28 to TRBJ2-5; 8 nucleotides align to TRBD2. J gave up 5 bases and V 5 bases, and 10 bases lay outside the gene matches. This CDR3 has 15 amino acids. CDR1 MDHEN and CDR2 SYDVKM come from the germline V gene. The CDR3 here is CASSPSGTRAETQYF. As DNA, the CDR3 is TGTGCCAGCAGTCCTTCCGGGACTAGGGCGGAGACCCAGTACTTC.

A few counts support this clonotype. The rearrangement links TRBV6-2 or TRBV6-3 to TRBJ2-7, with TRBD1 matching 8 bases. The CDR3 has 11 amino acids. V gave up 6 bases and J gave up 6 bases; unmatched junction bases: 1. The germline gives CDR1 MNHEY, CDR2 SVGEGT. CDR3 in DNA: TGTGCCAGCAGCCAGGGGGCCGAGCAGTACTTC. Translated: CASSQGAEQYF.

The chain combines TRBV7-2 with TRBJ2-5; 14 positions agree with TRBD2. V shed 3 bases, J shed 5 bases, and the junction held 20 bases outside the gene matches. This CDR3 region has 21 residues. The germline CDR1 and CDR2 sequences are SGHTA and FQGNSA. DNA for the CDR3: TGTGCCAGCAGCTTTGTTGGCGGAGGGAGACTAGCGGGAGGGCCGGATGAGACCCAGTACTTC. Amino acid sequence: CASSFVGGGRLAGGPDETQYF.

The chain recombines TRBV18 with TRBJ2-5, with 8 bases aligning to TRBD1. The ends lost 6 bases at V and 5 bases at J; junction bases unmatched: 8. This CDR3 is 14 amino acids long. The germline V gene encodes CDR1 KGHSH and CDR2 LQKENI. CDR3 nucleotide sequence: TGTGCCAGCTCCCAGGGACAGGCAGGGGAGACCCAGTACTTC. Residues: CASSQGQAGETQYF.

This clonotype was detected only a few times. The V and J genes are TRBV29-1 and TRBJ1-5, with no clear D. V lost 3 bases, J lost 2 bases, and 8 bases lay in between. This CDR3 spans 13 amino acids. Germline V gives CDR1 SQVTM, CDR2 ANQGSEA. CDR3: CSVEEGRNQPQHF. The CDR3 DNA reads TGCAGCGTTGAGGAGGGCCGCAATCAGCCCCAGCATTTT.

The V call is TRBV20-1, the J call TRBJ1-3, with D unresolved. In germline, CDR1 is DFQATT, CDR2 SNEGSKA (reference sequence). This CDR3 is 15 amino acids long. The V end was cut by 7 bases, the J end by 0 bases, with 16 bases between. The CDR3 loop reads CSVLIPRFSGNTIYF. CDR3 sequence (DNA): TGCAGTGTACTAATCCCACGGTTCTCTGGAAACACCATATATTTT.

This clonotype is medium-sized in the sample. The chain couples TRBV20-1 to TRBJ2-7; D unclear. The CDR3 sequence is 14 residues long. Trimming removed 2 bases at V and 1 base at J, with 12 bases between. Germline V lookup: CDR1 DFQATT, CDR2 SNEGSKA (reference sequence). Here the CDR3 reads CSARIGWGSYEQYF. DNA of the CDR3: TGCAGTGCTAGAATCGGGTGGGGATCCTACGAGCAGTACTTC.

Within the sample, this clonotype is medium-sized (0.01 to 0.1%). The chain uses TRBV28 and TRBJ2-6, with D perhaps TRBD2 (5 bases). V lost 9 bases and J lost 4, with 16 bases in between. The CDR3 runs to 15 residues. CDR1 is MDHEN and CDR2 is SYDVKM in the germline V gene. The CDR3 coding sequence is TGTGCCAGTCGAACTCCGGGGTCCGGGGCCAACGTCCTGACTTTC. This encodes CASRTPGSGANVLTF.

In DNA, the CDR3 is TGTGCCAGCACCAAGGGGGCAGGGGAGCAGTACTTC. It codes for CASTKGAGEQYF. The chain couples TRBV28 to TRBJ2-7; 7 positions match TRBD1. Trimming took 7 bases from V and 7 from J; bases not matched to a gene: 7. Germline V lookup: CDR1 MDHEN, CDR2 SYDVKM. The CDR3 runs to 12 residues.

The rearrangement links TRBV6-4 to TRBJ2-3; 11 nucleotides match TRBD1. Germline V gene data show CDR1 as MRHNA and CDR2 as SNTAGT. Losses at the gene ends were 2 bases for V and 4 bases for J; bases not matched to a gene: 2. The CDR3 is 15 amino acids. The CDR3 nucleotides are TGTGCCAGCAGTGACGGGACAGGGGGATCAGATACGCAGTATTTT. Protein: CASSDGTGGSDTQYF.